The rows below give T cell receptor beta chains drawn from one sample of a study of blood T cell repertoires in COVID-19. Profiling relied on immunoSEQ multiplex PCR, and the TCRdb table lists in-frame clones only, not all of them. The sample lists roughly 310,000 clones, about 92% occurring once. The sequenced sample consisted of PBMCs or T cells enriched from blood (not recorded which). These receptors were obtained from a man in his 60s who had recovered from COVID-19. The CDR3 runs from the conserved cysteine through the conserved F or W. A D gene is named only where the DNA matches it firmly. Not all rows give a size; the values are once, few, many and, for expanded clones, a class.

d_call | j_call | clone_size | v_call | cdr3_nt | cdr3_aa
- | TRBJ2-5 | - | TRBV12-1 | TGTGCCAGCAGCTTTGTTAAGGGGGCCACTCGGACCCAGTACTTC | CASSFVKGATRTQYF
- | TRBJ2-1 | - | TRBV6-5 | TGTGCCAGCAAATATACTAGGATCTACAATGAGCAGTTCTTC | CASKYTRIYNEQFF
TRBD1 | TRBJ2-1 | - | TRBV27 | TGTGCCAGCAGTTCCGGGGGGACAGGGGGCGTCTGGGACAATGAGCAGTTCTTC | CASSSGGTGGVWDNEQFF
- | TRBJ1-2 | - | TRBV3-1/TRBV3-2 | TGTGCCAGCAGCCCCGGAGACTATGGCTACACCTTC | CASSPGDYGYTF
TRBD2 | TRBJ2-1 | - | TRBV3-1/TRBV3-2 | TGTGCCAGCAGCCCCATGCTGACTAGCGGGAGGGTCAATGAGCAGTTCTTC | CASSPMLTSGRVNEQFF
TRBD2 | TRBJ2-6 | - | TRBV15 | TGTGCCACCAGTAGCGGGAGTAGGGCCAACGTCCTGACTTTC | CATSSGSRANVLTF
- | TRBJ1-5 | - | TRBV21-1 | TGTGCCCCCAGGAGGGGGGACTACGGCAATCAGCCCCAGCATTTT | CAPRRGDYGNQPQHF
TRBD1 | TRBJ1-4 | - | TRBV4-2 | TGTGCCAGCAGCCTTGGACAGGCCCTTAATGAAAAACTGTTTTTT | CASSLGQALNEKLFF
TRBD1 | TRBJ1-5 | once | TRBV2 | TGTGCCAGCAGACGTCGACAGGGGGCATCGGATCAGCCCCAGCATTTT | CASRRRQGASDQPQHF
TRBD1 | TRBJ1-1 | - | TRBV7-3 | TGTGCCAGCAGCCCCCAAAAGGGGGCTCTGGCTGAAGCTTTCTTT | CASSPQKGALAEAFF
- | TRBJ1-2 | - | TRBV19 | TGTGCCAGTAGTATTACAGGGAGTACCTACTATGGCTACACCTTC | CASSITGSTYYGYTF
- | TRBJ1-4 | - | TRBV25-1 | TGTGCCAGCAGTGGGGGTTGGACAGTCAATGAAAAACTGTTTTTT | CASSGGWTVNEKLFF
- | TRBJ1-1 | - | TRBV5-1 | TGCGCCAGCAGCTTTGGTGCGGGGCGCTCTGAAGCTTTCTTT | CASSFGAGRSEAFF
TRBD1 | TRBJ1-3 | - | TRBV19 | TGTGCCAGTAGTATTGGACAGGGGTTTTCTGGAAACACCATATATTTT | CASSIGQGFSGNTIYF
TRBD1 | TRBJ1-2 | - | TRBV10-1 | TGCGCCAGCAGTGAGAGGCTTACAGGGGGCGTCTATGGCTACACCTTC | CASSERLTGGVYGYTF
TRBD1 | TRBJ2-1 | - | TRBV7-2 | TGTGCCAGCAGCTTAGGATCCAGGGGGCAAAATGAGCAGTTCTTC | CASSLGSRGQNEQFF
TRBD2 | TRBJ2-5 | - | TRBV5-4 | TGTGCCAGCAGCAAGGTTAGGGGCAGCGGGAGGTACCAAGAGACCCAGTACTTC | CASSKVRGSGRYQETQYF
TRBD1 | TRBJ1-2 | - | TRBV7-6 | TGTGCCAGCAGCTCACAGGGGGCCGGAGTTGGCTACACCTTC | CASSSQGAGVGYTF
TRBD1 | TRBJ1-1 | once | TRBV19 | TGTGCCAGTAGTAAAAGTAGGGGACAGGGGCGCGGCACTGAAGCTTTCTTT | CASSKSRGQGRGTEAFF
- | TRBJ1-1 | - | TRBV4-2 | TGTGCCAGCCCCCGACCCCCTACAGGGCTCGGGATTGCCCGAGGAATGAACACTGAAGCTTTCTTT | CASPRPPTGLGIARGMNTEAFF
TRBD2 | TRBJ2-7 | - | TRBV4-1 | TGCGCCAACAGACAATATGCGGCGGGAGGAGCCTACGAGCAGTACTTC | CANRQYAAGGAYEQYF
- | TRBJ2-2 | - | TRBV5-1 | TGCGCCAGCAGCTTGGCCGCAGAGGGTCTCGGGGAGCTGTTTTTT | CASSLAAEGLGELFF
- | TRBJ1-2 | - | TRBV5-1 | TGCGCCAGCAGCGGAGCACAGGGAGATGGCTACACCTTC | CASSGAQGDGYTF
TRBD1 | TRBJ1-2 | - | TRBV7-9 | TGTGCCAGCAGCTTAGGCGGGACAGGGGCTGAGGTTGGCTACACCTTC | CASSLGGTGAEVGYTF
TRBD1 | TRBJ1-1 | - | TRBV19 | TGTGCCAGTAGCGTCACAGGGGGGAACACTGAAGCTTTCTTT | CASSVTGGNTEAFF
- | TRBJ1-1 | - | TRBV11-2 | TGTGCCAGCAGCTTGGTTTCGCAGGGGATTCAAGCTTTCTTT | CASSLVSQGIQAFF
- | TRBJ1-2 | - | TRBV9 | TGTGCCAGCAGCGTAGAAGACAGAGAAGGGTTCACCTTC | CASSVEDREGFTF
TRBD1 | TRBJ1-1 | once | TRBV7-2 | TGTGCCAGCAGCTTTAGGGGGCCTGAAGCTTTCTTT | CASSFRGPEAFF
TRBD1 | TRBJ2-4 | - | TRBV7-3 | TGTGCCAGAGAATTGGGGACAGGGAGAAACATTCAGTACTTC | CARELGTGRNIQYF
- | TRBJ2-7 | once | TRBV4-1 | TGCGCCAGCAGCCAAAGAGGATTCGGGACACAAACCTACGAGCAGTACTTC | CASSQRGFGTQTYEQYF
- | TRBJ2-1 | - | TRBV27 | TGTGCCAGCAGTTTGAGACTACTCAATGAGCAGTTCTTC | CASSLRLLNEQFF
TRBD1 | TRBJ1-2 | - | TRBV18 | TGTGCCAGCTCACCGGGACAGCTATATGGCTACACCTTC | CASSPGQLYGYTF
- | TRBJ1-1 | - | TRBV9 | TGTGCCAGCAGCGTTTCGCAGGGAGGGACTGAAGCTTTCTTT | CASSVSQGGTEAFF
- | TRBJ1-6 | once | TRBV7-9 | TGTGCCAGCAGCTTATTAAATTCACCCCTCCACTTT | CASSLLNSPLHF
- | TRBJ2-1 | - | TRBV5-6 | TGTGCCAGCAGCTTGGGTCAGGGCTCCTACAATGAGCAGTTCTTC | CASSLGQGSYNEQFF
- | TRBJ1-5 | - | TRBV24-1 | TGTGCCACCAGCTCCCAGGGAAATCAGCCCCAGCATTTT | CATSSQGNQPQHF
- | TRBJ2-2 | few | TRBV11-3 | TGTGCCAGCAGCTTTGTGAAAGGCGGCAAGGCCGGGGAGCTGTTTTTT | CASSFVKGGKAGELFF
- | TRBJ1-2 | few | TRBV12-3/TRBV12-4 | TGTGCCAGCAGCTCTGGGACAACCTATGGCTACACCTTC | CASSSGTTYGYTF
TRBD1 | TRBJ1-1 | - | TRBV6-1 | TGTGCCAGCAGTGAAGCGGTAAGGGACAGGGGGATTTCTTACTATTTGGACACTGAAGCTTTCTTT | CASSEAVRDRGISYYLDTEAFF
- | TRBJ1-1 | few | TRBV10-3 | TGTGCCATCAGTGGGGCGATGGACACTGAAGCTTTCTTT | CAISGAMDTEAFF
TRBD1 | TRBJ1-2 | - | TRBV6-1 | TGTGCCAGCAGTGAAGGGGGACAGTCAGTCTATGGCTACACCTTC | CASSEGGQSVYGYTF
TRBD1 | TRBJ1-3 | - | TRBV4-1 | TGCGCCAGCAGCCAAGAGGGACAGACCTCTGGAAACACCATATATTTT | CASSQEGQTSGNTIYF
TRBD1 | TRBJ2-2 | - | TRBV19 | TGTGCCAGTACTTCCGGGACAGCGAACACCGGGGAGCTGTTTTTT | CASTSGTANTGELFF
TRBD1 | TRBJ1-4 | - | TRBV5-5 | TGTGCCAGCAGTTCCGGGACAGCGCTTGAAAAACTGTTTTTT | CASSSGTALEKLFF
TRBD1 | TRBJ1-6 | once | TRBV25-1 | TGTGCCAGCAGGGGAGACAGGGGAGGTTCACCCCTCCACTTT | CASRGDRGGSPLHF
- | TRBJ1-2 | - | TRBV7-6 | TGTGCCAGCAGCTTAGGGGTGACAGCCAACTATGGCTACACCTTC | CASSLGVTANYGYTF
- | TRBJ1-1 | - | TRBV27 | TGTGCCAGCAGTCCCGGGGGCACTGAAGCTTTCTTT | CASSPGGTEAFF
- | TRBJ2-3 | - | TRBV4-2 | TGTGCCAGCAGCCAGGGGGGCTGGCGGGGGAACACAGATACGCAGTATTTT | CASSQGGWRGNTDTQYF
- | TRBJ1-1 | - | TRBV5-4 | TGTGCCAGCAGCTTCGGGAACACTGAAGCTTTCTTT | CASSFGNTEAFF
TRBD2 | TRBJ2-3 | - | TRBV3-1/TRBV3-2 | TGTGCCAGCAGCCAAGATCTGCCTAGCGGTCGTAGCACAGATACGCAGTATTTT | CASSQDLPSGRSTDTQYF
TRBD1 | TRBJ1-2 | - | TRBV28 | TGTGCCAGCAGTCCTCGGGACAGGGGTTTTTATGGCTACACCTTC | CASSPRDRGFYGYTF
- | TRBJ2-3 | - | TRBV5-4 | TGTGCCAGCAGCTTGGCAGGCACAGATACGCAGTATTTT | CASSLAGTDTQYF
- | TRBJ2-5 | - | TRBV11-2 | TGTGCCAGCAGGGAGGCGGAGACCCAGTACTTC | CASREAETQYF
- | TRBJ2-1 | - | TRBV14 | TGTGCCAGCAGCCAAGTAGGATGGAGGGGAACGACTAAAAACAATGAGCAGTTCTTC | CASSQVGWRGTTKNNEQFF
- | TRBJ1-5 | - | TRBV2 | TGTGCCAGCAGTGAACCGCGAGGTGGTAAACCTAACAATCAGCCCCAGCATTTT | CASSEPRGGKPNNQPQHF
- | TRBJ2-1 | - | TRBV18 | TGTGCCAGCTCACCACGAGGACAGACCTACAATGAGCAGTTCTTC | CASSPRGQTYNEQFF
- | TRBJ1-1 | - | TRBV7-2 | TGTGCCAGCAGCTCGCAGGGGATTGAAGCTTTCTTT | CASSSQGIEAFF
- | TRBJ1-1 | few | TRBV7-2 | TGTGCCAGCAGCTTATGGGGCGGGGTGAACACTGAAGCTTTCTTT | CASSLWGGVNTEAFF
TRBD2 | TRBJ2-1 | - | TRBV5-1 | TGCGCCAGCAGCTTCGGGGGACTAGTCGATGAGCAGTTCTTC | CASSFGGLVDEQFF